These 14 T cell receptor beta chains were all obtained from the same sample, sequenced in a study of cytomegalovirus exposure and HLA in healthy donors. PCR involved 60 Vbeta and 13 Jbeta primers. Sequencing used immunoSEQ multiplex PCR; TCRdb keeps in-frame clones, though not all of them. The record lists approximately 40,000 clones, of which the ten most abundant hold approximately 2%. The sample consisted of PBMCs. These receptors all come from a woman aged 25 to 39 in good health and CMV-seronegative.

The chain's CDR3 is CASSQGSAVTGNEQYF. In nucleotides, the CDR3 is TGTGCCAGCAGCCAAGGGTCTGCGGTTACGGGAAACGAGCAGTACTTC. This sequence joins TRBV4-2 and TRBJ2-7, with D perhaps matching TRBD2 (5 bases). The germline CDR1 and CDR2 sequences are LGHNA and YNFKEQ. The CDR3 sequence is 16 residues long. The V and J ends lost 1 base and 5 bases respectively, with 18 bases between them.

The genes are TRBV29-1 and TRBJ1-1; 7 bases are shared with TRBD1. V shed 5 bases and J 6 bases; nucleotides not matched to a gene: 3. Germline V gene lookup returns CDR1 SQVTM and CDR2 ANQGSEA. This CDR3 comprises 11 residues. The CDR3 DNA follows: TGCAGCGTTCGGGACAGCGCTGAAGCTTTCTTT. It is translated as CSVRDSAEAFF. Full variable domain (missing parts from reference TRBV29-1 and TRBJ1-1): SAVISQKPSRDICQRGTSLTIQCQVDSQVTMMFWYRQQPGQSLTLIATANQGSEATYESGFVIDKFPISRPNLTFSTLTVSNMSPEDSSIYLCSVRDSAEAFFGQGTRLTVV.

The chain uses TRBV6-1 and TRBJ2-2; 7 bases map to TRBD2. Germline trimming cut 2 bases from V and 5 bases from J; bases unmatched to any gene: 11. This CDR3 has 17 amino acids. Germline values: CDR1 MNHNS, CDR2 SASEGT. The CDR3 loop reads CASSESGRARRTGELFF. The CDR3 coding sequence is TGTGCCAGCAGTGAAAGTGGGAGGGCTAGAAGGACCGGGGAGCTGTTTTTT.

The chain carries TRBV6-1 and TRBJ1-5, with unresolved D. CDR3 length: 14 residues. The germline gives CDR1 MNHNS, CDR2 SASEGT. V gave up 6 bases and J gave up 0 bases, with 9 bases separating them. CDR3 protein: CASRYRDSNQPQHF. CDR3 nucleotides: TGTGCCAGCAGATACAGAGATAGCAATCAGCCCCAGCATTTT.

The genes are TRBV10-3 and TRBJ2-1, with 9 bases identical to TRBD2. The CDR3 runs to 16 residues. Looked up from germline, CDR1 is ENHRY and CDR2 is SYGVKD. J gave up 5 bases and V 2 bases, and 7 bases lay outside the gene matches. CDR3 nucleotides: TGTGCCATCAGTGAGAGGCTAGCGGGGACCGACAATGAGCAGTTCTTC. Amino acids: CAISERLAGTDNEQFF.

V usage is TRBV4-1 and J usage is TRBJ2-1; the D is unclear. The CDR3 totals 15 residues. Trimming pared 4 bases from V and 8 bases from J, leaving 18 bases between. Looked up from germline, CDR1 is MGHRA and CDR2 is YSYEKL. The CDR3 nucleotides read TGCGCCAGCAGCCTAAAGTTTACAATGGCGGATGAGCAGTTCTTC. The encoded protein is CASSLKFTMADEQFF.

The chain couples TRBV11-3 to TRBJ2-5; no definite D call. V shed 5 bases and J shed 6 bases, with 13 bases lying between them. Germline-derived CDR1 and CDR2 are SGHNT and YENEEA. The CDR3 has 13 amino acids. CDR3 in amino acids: CASSLTQEQTQYF. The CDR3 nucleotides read TGTGCCAGCAGCCTGACACAAGAGCAGACCCAGTACTTC.

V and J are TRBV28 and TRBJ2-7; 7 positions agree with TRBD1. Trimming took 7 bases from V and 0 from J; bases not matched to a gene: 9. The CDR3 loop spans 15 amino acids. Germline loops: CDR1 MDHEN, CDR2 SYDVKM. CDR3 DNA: TGTGCCAGCAACTACCCCAGGGGGAGCTCCTACGAGCAGTACTTC. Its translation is CASNYPRGSSYEQYF.

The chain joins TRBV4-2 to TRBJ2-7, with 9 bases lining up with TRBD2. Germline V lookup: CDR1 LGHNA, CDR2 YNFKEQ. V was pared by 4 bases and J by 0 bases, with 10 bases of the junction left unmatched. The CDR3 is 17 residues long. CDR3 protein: CASSREVGLASSYEQYF. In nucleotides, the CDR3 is TGTGCCAGCAGCCGAGAAGTAGGACTAGCGAGCTCCTACGAGCAGTACTTC.

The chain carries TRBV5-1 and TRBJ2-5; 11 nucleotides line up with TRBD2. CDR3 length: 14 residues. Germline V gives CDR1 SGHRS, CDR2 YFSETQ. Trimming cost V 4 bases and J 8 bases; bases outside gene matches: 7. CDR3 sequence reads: CASSEGTSGLTQYF. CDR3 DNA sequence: TGCGCCAGCAGCGAAGGGACTAGCGGACTCACCCAGTACTTC. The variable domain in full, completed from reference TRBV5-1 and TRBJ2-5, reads KAGVTQTPRYLIKTRGQQVTLSCSPISGHRSVSWYQQTPGQGLQFLFEYFSETQRNKGNFPGRFSGRQFSNSRSEMNVSTLELGDSALYLCASSEGTSGLTQYFGPGTRLLVL.

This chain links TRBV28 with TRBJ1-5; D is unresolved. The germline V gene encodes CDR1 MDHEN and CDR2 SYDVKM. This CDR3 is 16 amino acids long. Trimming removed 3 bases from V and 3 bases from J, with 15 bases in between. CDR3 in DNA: TGTGCCAGCAGTTTTCCCCCCGCGAGGGACAATCAGCCCCAGCATTTT. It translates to CASSFPPARDNQPQHF.

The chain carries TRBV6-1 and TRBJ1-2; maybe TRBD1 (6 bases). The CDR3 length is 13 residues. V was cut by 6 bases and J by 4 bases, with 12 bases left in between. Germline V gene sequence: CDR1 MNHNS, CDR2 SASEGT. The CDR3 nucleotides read TGTGCCAGCAGCGCCGGGACACCCTATGGCTACACCTTC. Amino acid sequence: CASSAGTPYGYTF.

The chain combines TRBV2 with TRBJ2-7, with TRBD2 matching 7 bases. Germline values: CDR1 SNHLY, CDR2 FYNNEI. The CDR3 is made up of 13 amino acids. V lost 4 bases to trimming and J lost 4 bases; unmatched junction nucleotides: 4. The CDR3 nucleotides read TGTGCCAGCAGTGGGGCGCGGGGGTACGAGCAGTACTTC. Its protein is CASSGARGYEQYF.

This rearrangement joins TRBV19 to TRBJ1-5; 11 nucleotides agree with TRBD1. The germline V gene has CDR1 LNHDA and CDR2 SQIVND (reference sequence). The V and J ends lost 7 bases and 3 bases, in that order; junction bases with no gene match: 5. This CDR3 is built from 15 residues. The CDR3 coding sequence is TGTGCCAGTACCGCGGACAGGGGGCCCAATCAGCCCCAGCATTTT. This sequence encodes CASTADRGPNQPQHF.